This TCR beta chain was sequenced for a study of control samples from healthy donors and cancer patients. The CDR3 is 15 residues long. Looked up from germline, CDR1 is MGHDK and CDR2 is SYGVNS. Trimming removed 6 bases at V and 7 bases at J, with 19 bases between. Produced via immunoSEQ multiplex PCR; TCRdb's table is partial and in-frame only. This repertoire shows approximately 160,000 clones, 75% to 95% found once; its top ten account for around 2.2%. The specimen sequenced was blood. V and J are TRBV25-1 and TRBJ2-1; D could derive from TRBD1 or TRBD2 (5 bases each). The source of this sequence is a woman in her thirties or forties in good health. The CDR3 protein is CASRDWDRNLNEQFF. The CDR3 DNA follows: TGTGCCAGCAGAGATTGGGACCGGAACTTAAATGAGCAGTTCTTC.